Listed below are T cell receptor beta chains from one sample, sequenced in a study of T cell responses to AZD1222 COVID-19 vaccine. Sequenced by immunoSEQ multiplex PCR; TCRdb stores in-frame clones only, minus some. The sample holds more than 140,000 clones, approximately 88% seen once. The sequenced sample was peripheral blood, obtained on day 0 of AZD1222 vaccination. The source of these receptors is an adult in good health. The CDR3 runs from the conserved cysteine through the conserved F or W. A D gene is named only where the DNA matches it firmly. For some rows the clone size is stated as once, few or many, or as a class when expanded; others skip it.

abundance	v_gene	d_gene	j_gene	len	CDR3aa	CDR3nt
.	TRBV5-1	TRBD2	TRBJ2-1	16	CASSLVLAATYNEQFF	TGCGCCAGCAGCTTGGTGCTAGCGGCTACCTACAATGAGCAGTTCTTC
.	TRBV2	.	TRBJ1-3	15	CASSFKTGFGNTIYF	TGTGCCAGCAGTTTCAAAACAGGGTTTGGAAACACCATATATTTT
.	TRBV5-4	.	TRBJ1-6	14	CASSLMVPVSPLHF	TGTGCCAGCAGCTTGATGGTCCCAGTTTCACCCCTCCACTTT
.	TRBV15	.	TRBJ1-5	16	CATSRDFGPQGQPQHF	TGTGCCACCAGCAGAGATTTTGGACCCCAAGGCCAGCCCCAGCATTTT
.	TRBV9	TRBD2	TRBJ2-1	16	CASSVTSKTKGNEQFF	TGTGCCAGCAGCGTGACTAGCAAAACGAAAGGTAATGAGCAGTTCTTC
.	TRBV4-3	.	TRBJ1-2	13	CASSQDWVGGYTF	TGCGCCAGCAGCCAAGACTGGGTTGGTGGCTACACCTTC
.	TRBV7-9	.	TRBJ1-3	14	CASSLAGSGNTIYF	TGTGCCAGCAGCTTAGCAGGCTCTGGAAACACCATATATTTT
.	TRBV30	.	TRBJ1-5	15	CAWSPLELPGQPQHF	TGTGCCTGGAGTCCACTGGAGTTACCCGGTCAGCCCCAGCATTTT
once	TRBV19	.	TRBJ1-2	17	CASSILNIGQTNYGYTF	TGTGCCAGTAGTATCTTAAACATAGGACAGACTAACTATGGCTACACCTTC
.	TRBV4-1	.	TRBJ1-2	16	CASSQAPGEGPYGYTF	TGCGCCAGCAGCCAAGCCCCCGGGGAGGGCCCCTATGGCTACACCTTC
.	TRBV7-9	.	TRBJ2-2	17	CASSLPGGGTNTGELFF	TGTGCCAGCAGCTTACCAGGGGGAGGGACGAACACCGGGGAGCTGTTTTTT
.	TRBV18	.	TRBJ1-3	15	CASSPTTGSGNTIYF	TGTGCCAGCTCACCGACGACAGGCTCTGGAAACACCATATATTTT
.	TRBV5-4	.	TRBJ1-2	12	CASSLAVYGYTF	TGTGCCAGCAGCTTGGCTGTGTATGGCTACACCTTC
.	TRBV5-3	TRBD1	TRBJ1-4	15	CARSPRQGMGSKLFF	TGTGCCAGAAGCCCCCGACAGGGGATGGGGTCCAAACTGTTTTTT
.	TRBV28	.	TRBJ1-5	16	CASSSATGYSNQPQHF	TGTGCCAGCAGCTCCGCCACGGGGTATAGCAATCAGCCCCAGCATTTT
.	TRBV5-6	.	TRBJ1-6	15	CASSWDGRYNSPLHF	TGTGCCAGCAGCTGGGACGGCCGATATAATTCACCCCTCCACTTT
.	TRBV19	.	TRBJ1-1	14	CASNGRRGWTEAFF	TGCGCCAGTAACGGGCGGCGGGGATGGACTGAAGCTTTCTTT
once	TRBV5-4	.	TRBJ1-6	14	CASSLRQADSPLHF	TGTGCCAGCAGCCTACGACAGGCCGATTCACCCCTCCACTTT
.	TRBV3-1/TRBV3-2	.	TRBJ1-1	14	CASSREVTNTEAFF	TGTGCCAGCAGCCGGGAGGTAACGAACACTGAAGCTTTCTTT
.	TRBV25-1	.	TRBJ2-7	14	CASSDRDTTYEQYF	TGTGCCAGCAGTGACCGGGACACCACCTACGAGCAGTACTTC
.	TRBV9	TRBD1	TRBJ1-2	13	CASTTWTGFGYTF	TGTGCCAGCACCACCTGGACAGGGTTTGGCTACACCTTC
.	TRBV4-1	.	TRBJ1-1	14	CASSQMSKDTEAFF	TGCGCCAGCAGCCAGATGTCGAAAGACACTGAAGCTTTCTTT
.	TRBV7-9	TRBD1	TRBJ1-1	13	CASRGQTNTEAFF	TGTGCCAGCAGGGGACAGACGAACACTGAAGCTTTCTTT
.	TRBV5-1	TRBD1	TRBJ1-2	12	CASSTGGYGYTF	TGCGCCAGCTCAACAGGGGGGTATGGCTACACCTTC
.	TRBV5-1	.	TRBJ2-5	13	CASSRQVGETQYF	TGCGCCAGCAGCAGACAGGTTGGAGAGACCCAGTACTTC
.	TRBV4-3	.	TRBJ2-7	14	CASSQGEGTYEQYF	TGCGCCAGCAGCCAAGGCGAGGGTACCTACGAGCAGTACTTC
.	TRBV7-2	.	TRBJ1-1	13	CASSASSNTEAFF	TGTGCCAGCAGCGCCTCGAGCAACACTGAAGCTTTCTTT
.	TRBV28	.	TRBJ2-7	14	CASSSTGYSYEQYF	TGTGCCAGCAGTTCCACAGGGTATTCCTACGAGCAGTACTTC
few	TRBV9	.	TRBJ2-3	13	CASSVITTDTQYF	TGTGCCAGCAGCGTAATAACCACAGATACGCAGTATTTT
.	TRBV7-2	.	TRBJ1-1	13	CASSLEENTEAFF	TGTGCCAGCAGCTTAGAAGAGAACACTGAAGCTTTCTTT
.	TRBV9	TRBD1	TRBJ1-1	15	CASSVEDRANTEAFF	TGTGCCAGCAGCGTAGAGGACAGGGCGAACACTGAAGCTTTCTTT
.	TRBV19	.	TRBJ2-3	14	CASSISGLTDTQYF	TGTGCCAGTAGTATATCGGGACTCACAGATACGCAGTATTTT